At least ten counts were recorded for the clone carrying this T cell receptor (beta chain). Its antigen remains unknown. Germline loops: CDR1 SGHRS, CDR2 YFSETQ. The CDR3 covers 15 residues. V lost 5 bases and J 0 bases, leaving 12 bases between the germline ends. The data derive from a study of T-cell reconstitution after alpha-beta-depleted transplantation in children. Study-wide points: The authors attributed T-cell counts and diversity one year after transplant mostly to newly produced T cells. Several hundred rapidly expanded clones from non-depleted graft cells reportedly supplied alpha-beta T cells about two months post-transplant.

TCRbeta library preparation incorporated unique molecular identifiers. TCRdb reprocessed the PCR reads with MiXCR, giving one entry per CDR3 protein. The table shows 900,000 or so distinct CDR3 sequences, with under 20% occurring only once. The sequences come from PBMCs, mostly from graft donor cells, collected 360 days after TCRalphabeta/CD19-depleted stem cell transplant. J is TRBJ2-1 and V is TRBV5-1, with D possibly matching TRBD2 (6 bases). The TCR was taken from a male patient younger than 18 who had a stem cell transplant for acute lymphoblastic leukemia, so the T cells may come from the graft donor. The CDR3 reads CASRIAASSYNEQFF. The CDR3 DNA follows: TGCGCCAGCAGGATAGCGGCAAGCTCCTACAATGAGCAGTTCTTC.